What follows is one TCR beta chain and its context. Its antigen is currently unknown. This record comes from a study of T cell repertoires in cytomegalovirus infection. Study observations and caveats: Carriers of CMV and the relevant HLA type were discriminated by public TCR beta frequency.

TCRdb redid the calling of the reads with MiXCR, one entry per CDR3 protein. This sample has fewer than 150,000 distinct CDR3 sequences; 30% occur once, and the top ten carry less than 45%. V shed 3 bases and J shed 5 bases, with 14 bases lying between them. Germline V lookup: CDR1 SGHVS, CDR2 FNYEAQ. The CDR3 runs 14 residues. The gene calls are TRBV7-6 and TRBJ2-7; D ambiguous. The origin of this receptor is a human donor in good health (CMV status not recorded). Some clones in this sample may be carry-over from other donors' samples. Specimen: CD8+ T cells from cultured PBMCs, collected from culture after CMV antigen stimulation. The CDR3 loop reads CASSLKPGMHEQYF. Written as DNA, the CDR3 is TGTGCCAGCAGCTTGAAGCCAGGCATGCACGAGCAGTACTTC.